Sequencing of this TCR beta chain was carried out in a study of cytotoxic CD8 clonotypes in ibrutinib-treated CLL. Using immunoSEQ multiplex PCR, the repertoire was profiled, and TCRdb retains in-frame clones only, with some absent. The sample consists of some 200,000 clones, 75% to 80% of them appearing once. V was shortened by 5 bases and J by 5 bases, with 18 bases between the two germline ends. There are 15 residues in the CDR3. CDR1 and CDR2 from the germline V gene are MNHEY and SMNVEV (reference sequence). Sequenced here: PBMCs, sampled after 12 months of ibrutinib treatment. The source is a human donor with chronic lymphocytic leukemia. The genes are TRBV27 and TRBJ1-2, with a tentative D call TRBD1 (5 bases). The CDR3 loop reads CASSTTFAGMYGYTF. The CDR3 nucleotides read TGTGCCAGCAGTACTACCTTCGCAGGGATGTATGGCTACACCTTC.